The source of this TCR beta chain is a study of human T cells and chemical hapten exposure. As for the study in general: Patch tests applied 0.01% DPC to the upper back, read at 6 days.

This CDR3 has 12 amino acids. Looked up from germline, CDR1 is SGHDN and CDR2 is FVKESK. The germline V and J ends were trimmed by 1 base and 6 bases, with 6 bases remaining between them. Time point described: patch test 1, 2 weeks after DPC sensitization. The treatment was: therapeutic diphenylcyclopropenone sensitization with weekly scalp DPC. Each CDR3 protein gets one entry after TCRdb re-called the RACE reads with MiXCR. Of approximately 340,000 distinct CDR3 sequences detected, roughly 6.9% appear once; the ten largest clones hold around 8.2%. This sample comprised whole blood, obtained in connection with sensitization to the hapten diphenylcyclopropenone (DPC). The sequence derives from a woman younger than 35 with alopecia areata. Some clones in this sample may be carry-over from other donors' samples. V is TRBV14 and J is TRBJ2-5; D unclear. The CDR3 bases are TGTGCCAGCAGCCAAGCCCCCAAGACCCAGTACTTC. Its translation: CASSQAPKTQYF.